What follows is one T cell receptor beta chain and its context. TCRdb's copy holds only in-frame clones and misses some; the assay was immunoSEQ multiplex PCR. The sample records around 480,000 clones, around 89% being singletons. CDR1 and CDR2 (germline): SNHLY, FYNNEI. With V trimmed by 9 bases and J by 6 bases, 3 bases remained unmatched. There are 13 residues in the CDR3. The data were taken from a study of blood T cell repertoires in COVID-19. In the study overall: From the United States, Italy and Spain came samples of acute and convalescent COVID-19.

The J gene is TRBJ1-6, the V gene TRBV2, with 9 positions matching TRBD1. This receptor was taken from a woman between 50 and 59 years old with COVID-19, enrolled during active disease. The sample consisted of peripheral blood. This chain's CDR3 is CARGQGVNSPLHF. As DNA, the CDR3 is TGTGCCAGGGGACAGGGAGTTAATTCACCCCTCCACTTT. Filled out from reference TRBV2 and TRBJ1-6, the complete variable domain reads EPEVTQTPSHQVTQMGQEVILRCVPISNHLYFYWYRQILGQKVEFLVSFYNNEISEKSEIFDDQFSVERPDGSNFTLKIRSTKLEDSAMYFCARGQGVNSPLHFGNGTRLTVT.